Each of the 18 T cell receptor beta chains below was sequenced from the same sample in a study of blood T cell repertoires in COVID-19. Clones were sequenced by immunoSEQ multiplex PCR, and TCRdb holds only the in-frame ones, with some missing. The table shows approximately 230,000 clones, with roughly 80% occurring only once. The sample taken for sequencing was peripheral blood. The receptors were sampled from a man at least 80 years old with acute or convalescent COVID-19.

The chain carries TRBV19 and TRBJ1-2, with D maybe TRBD1 (6 bases). The CDR3 is made up of 13 amino acids. The germline V gene has CDR1 LNHDA and CDR2 SQIVND (reference sequence). Trimming took 7 bases from V and 6 from J, leaving 15 bases between them. CDR3 DNA: TGTGCCAGTAAAGAGCGGGGGCAGGATGGCTACACCTTC. This gives the protein CASKERGQDGYTF.

V gene TRBV28 combines with J gene TRBJ1-4, with D possibly TRBD1 on 5 matching bases. Trimming left V 7 bases short and J 3 bases short, with 12 bases between. Per the germline V gene, CDR1 is MDHEN and CDR2 is SYDVKM. This CDR3 comprises 14 residues. CDR3 sequence: CASTLDSSNEKLFF. CDR3 in DNA: TGTGCCAGCACCTTAGACAGCTCTAATGAAAAACTGTTTTTT.

The chain links TRBV29-1 to TRBJ2-1; possible D gene TRBD1, 6 bases. The ends were cut back, 6 bases at V and 0 bases at J, with 15 bases in the middle. Germline V gene sequence: CDR1 SQVTM, CDR2 ANQGSEA. CDR3 length: 15 amino acids. CDR3 bases: TGCAGCGTCCCCCAGGGGATAAGCTCCTACAATGAGCAGTTCTTC. It codes for CSVPQGISSYNEQFF.

The chain links TRBV6-6 to TRBJ1-2, with D maybe TRBD1 (5 bases). The germline V gene encodes CDR1 MNHNY and CDR2 SVGAGI (reference sequence). The germline V and J ends were trimmed by 4 bases and 4 bases, with 19 bases remaining between them. The CDR3 runs to 16 residues. CDR3 nucleotide sequence: TGTGCCAGCAGTTTGGGGGACTTAAGAGGAGGCTATGGCTACACCTTC. Its protein product is CASSLGDLRGGYGYTF.

The rearrangement links TRBV18 to TRBJ2-3; 7 bases align to TRBD1. Germline CDR1 reads KGHSH; CDR2 reads LQKENI. This CDR3 has 15 amino acids. J lost 2 bases, V lost 0 bases, and 2 bases had no gene match. Here the CDR3 reads CASSPPGQLTDTQYF. As DNA, the CDR3 is TGTGCCAGCTCACCACCGGGACAGCTCACAGATACGCAGTATTTT.

For the CDR3, the DNA is TGTGCCAGCAGTTACAGGGAGGGACTGTTTTTT. Residues: CASSYREGLFF. The chain couples TRBV6-6 to TRBJ1-4; D unclear. There are 11 residues in the CDR3. Per germline, CDR1 MNHNY and CDR2 SVGAGI (reference sequence). Deletions cut 2 bases from V and 13 bases from J, with 8 bases between.

This clone has a handful of counts. Here the CDR3 reads CASSLVAQGASGYTF. The CDR3 bases are TGCGCCAGCAGCTTGGTAGCCCAGGGGGCGAGTGGCTACACCTTC. The rearrangement uses TRBV5-1 and TRBJ1-2; 8 positions match TRBD1. The V segment lost 0 bases and the J segment 7 bases; nucleotides outside the gene matches: 8. The CDR3 loop spans 15 amino acids. Germline V gene data show CDR1 as SGHRS and CDR2 as YFSETQ. Using reference TRBV5-1 and TRBJ1-2 for the parts outside the CDR3, the full variable domain is KAGVTQTPRYLIKTRGQQVTLSCSPISGHRSVSWYQQTPGQGLQFLFEYFSETQRNKGNFPGRFSGRQFSNSRSEMNVSTLELGDSALYLCASSLVAQGASGYTFGSGTRLTVV.

This CDR3 reads CASSRTATNEKLFF. In DNA, the CDR3 is TGTGCCAGCAGTCGGACAGCAACTAATGAAAAACTGTTTTTT. The rearrangement uses TRBV6-5 and TRBJ1-4, with a tentative D call TRBD1 (6 bases). V was pared by 5 bases and J by 0 bases, with 7 bases between. Germline V lookup: CDR1 MNHEY, CDR2 SVGAGI. The length of the CDR3 is 14 residues.

J is TRBJ2-5 and V is TRBV7-9, with D possibly TRBD2 on 5 matching bases. The CDR3 runs 15 residues. Germline values: CDR1 SEHNR, CDR2 FQNEAQ (reference sequence). Between the trimmed V and J ends, which lost 5 bases and 4 bases, there was a span of 17 bases. CDR3 sequence: CASSTLASGIETQYF. The CDR3 nucleotides are TGTGCCAGCAGCACCCTAGCATCGGGAATAGAGACCCAGTACTTC.

This sequence joins TRBV6-5 and TRBJ1-2, with 12 bases matching TRBD1. There are 16 residues in the CDR3. From germline, CDR1 is MNHEY and CDR2 SVGAGI. Germline trimming cut 4 bases from V and 2 bases from J; bases unmatched to any gene: 5. DNA for the CDR3: TGTGCCAGCAGTTTTGGGGACAGGGGGCTAAACTATGGCTACACCTTC. Translation gives CASSFGDRGLNYGYTF.

The chain employs TRBV28 and TRBJ2-7; TRBD1 is a possible D gene (5 bases). Trimming pared 3 bases from V and 6 bases from J, leaving 15 bases between. Per germline, CDR1 MDHEN and CDR2 SYDVKM. The CDR3 covers 14 residues. The DNA of the CDR3 is TGTGCCAGCAGTTTTAGGGCAGGGATGAGCGAGCAGTACTTC. Encoded protein: CASSFRAGMSEQYF.

The rearrangement uses TRBV6-6 and TRBJ2-5, with TRBD2 matching 7 bases. Germline V gene lookup returns CDR1 MNHNY and CDR2 SVGAGI (reference sequence). Unmatched junction bases numbered 6, after V lost 6 bases and J lost 5 bases. The CDR3 totals 13 residues. Here the CDR3 reads CASSGRSSETQYF. CDR3 DNA sequence: TGTGCCAGCAGCGGGAGGTCGTCGGAGACCCAGTACTTC.

The chain couples TRBV28 to TRBJ1-2, with D perhaps matching TRBD1 (5 bases). CDR1 is MDHEN and CDR2 is SYDVKM in the germline V gene. Trimming stripped 1 base from V and 7 bases from J, with 13 bases between. The CDR3 is 14 residues long. CDR3 in amino acids: CASSLYLGGFGYTF. CDR3 in DNA: TGTGCCAGCAGTTTATATCTGGGGGGGTTTGGCTACACCTTC.

The chain carries TRBV19 and TRBJ1-5; 7 positions match TRBD1. CDR3 length equals 14 residues. CDR1 is LNHDA, CDR2 SQIVND, per germline (reference sequence). The trim removed 5 bases at V and 6 bases at J, leaving 7 bases unmatched. The CDR3 DNA is TGTGCCAGTAGTCTTCGACAGGGAGGTCAGCCCCAGCATTTT. It encodes CASSLRQGGQPQHF.

In its sample, this clone was seen a few times. The genes are TRBV28 and TRBJ1-5; possibly TRBD1 for D (6 bases). CDR1 and CDR2 from the germline V gene are MDHEN and SYDVKM. Between the trimmed V and J ends, which lost 10 bases and 3 bases, there was a span of 19 bases. The CDR3 covers 15 residues. CDR3 nucleotide sequence: TGTGCCACCAATCAAGGGGGGGGAGTCAATCAGCCCCAGCATTTT. Amino acid sequence: CATNQGGGVNQPQHF.

The genes are TRBV18 and TRBJ1-6; TRBD1 matches 7 bases. Trimming at V came to 6 bases and at J to 9 bases, leaving 8 bases not matched to a gene. The CDR3 is 14 amino acids. Germline loops: CDR1 KGHSH, CDR2 LQKENI. CDR3 sequence: CASSLGQSGSPLHF. CDR3 bases: TGTGCCAGCTCGTTGGGACAGTCCGGTTCACCCCTCCACTTT.

The gene calls are TRBV24-1 and TRBJ1-5; 12 bases fit TRBD1. CDR1 and CDR2 from the germline V gene are KGHDR and SFDVKD. The CDR3 runs to 16 residues. Unmatched junction bases numbered 7, after V lost 7 bases and J lost 4 bases. CDR3 in amino acids: CATSAPGQGANQPQHF. The CDR3 DNA sequence: TGTGCCACCAGCGCCCCGGGACAGGGGGCGAATCAGCCCCAGCATTTT.

This chain uses TRBV7-2 with TRBJ1-5; D uncertain. Germline CDR1 SGHTA, CDR2 FQGNSA. V was clipped by 3 bases and J by 0 bases, with 12 bases between them. The length of the CDR3 is 16 residues. This CDR3 reads CASSFRTVNSNQPQHF. The CDR3 region has the DNA TGTGCCAGCAGCTTCCGGACTGTCAATAGCAATCAGCCCCAGCATTTT.